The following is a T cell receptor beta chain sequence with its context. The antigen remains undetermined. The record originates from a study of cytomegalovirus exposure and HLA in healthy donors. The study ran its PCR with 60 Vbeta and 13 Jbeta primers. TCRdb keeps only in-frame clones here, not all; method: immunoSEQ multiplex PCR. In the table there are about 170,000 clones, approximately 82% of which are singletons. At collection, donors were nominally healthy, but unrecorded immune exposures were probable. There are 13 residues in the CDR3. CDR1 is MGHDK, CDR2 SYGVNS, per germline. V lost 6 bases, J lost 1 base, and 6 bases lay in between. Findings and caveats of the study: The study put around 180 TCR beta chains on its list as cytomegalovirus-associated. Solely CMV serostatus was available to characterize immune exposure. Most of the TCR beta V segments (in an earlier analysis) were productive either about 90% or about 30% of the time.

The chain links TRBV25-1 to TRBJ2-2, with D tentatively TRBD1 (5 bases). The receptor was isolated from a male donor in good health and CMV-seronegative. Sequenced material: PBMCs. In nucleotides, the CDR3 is TGTGCCAGCAGAACAGGGAACACCGGGGAGCTGTTTTTT. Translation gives CASRTGNTGELFF.